One sample yielded the 29 T cell receptor beta chains listed below, sequenced in a study of Ad26.COV2.S vaccination and SARS-CoV-2 variants. Treatment meaning: roughly 20 received Ad26.COV2.S at low or high dose, single or two shots; five or six received placebo; per-sample allocation not given. Specimen acquisition occurred on day 63 following the initial vaccine or placebo injection. Measured with immunoSEQ multiplex PCR; TCRdb has only the in-frame clones, and not every one. Of under 500,000 clones detected, around 92% appear once; the ten largest clones hold more than 1.5%. The specimen comprised peripheral blood, sampled in a trial of Ad26.COV2.S vaccine versus placebo. Receptor source: a person between 18 and 60 years old who received the Ad26.COV2.S COVID-19 vaccine or a placebo.

The CDR3 sequence is CASSLIGGYRSSEAYEQYF. CDR3 DNA: TGTGCCAGCAGCTTAATAGGGGGGTACAGGTCGAGTGAGGCCTACGAGCAGTACTTC. The chain is built from TRBV7-9 and TRBJ2-7; D possibly uses TRBD1 or TRBD2 (6 bases each). The ends were cut back, 2 bases at V and 2 bases at J, with 25 bases in the middle. The CDR3 is 19 residues long. The germline CDR1 and CDR2 sequences are SEHNR and FQNEAQ (reference sequence).

The chain links TRBV10-1 to TRBJ1-1; the D is unclear. The CDR3 consists of 13 residues. V was shortened by 0 bases and J by 1 base, with 3 bases between the two germline ends. Germline V gene lookup returns CDR1 WNHNN and CDR2 SYGVQD (reference sequence). CDR3 nucleotide sequence: TGCGCCAGCAGTGAGTCGGGGAACACTGAAGCTTTCTTT. This gives the protein CASSESGNTEAFF.

Only one count was recorded for this clone. The rearrangement links TRBV4-3 to TRBJ2-7, with D perhaps TRBD1 (6 bases). Trimming pared 2 bases from V and 1 base from J, leaving 9 bases between. Germline V gene data show CDR1 as LGHNA and CDR2 as YSLEER. The CDR3 length is 14 residues. CDR3 loop: CASSQSRGSYEQYF. The CDR3, as DNA: TGCGCCAGCAGCCAATCCAGGGGTTCCTACGAGCAGTACTTC.

The gene calls are TRBV6-2 or TRBV6-3 and TRBJ1-2; D is undetermined. There are 16 residues in the CDR3. Trimming left V 4 bases short and J 1 base short, with 16 bases between. Germline loops: CDR1 MNHEY, CDR2 SVGEGT. Written as DNA, the CDR3 is TGTGCCAGCAGTTCTCGCGCCGCTCGGGTTAACTATGGCTACACCTTC. It is translated as CASSSRAARVNYGYTF.

The V call is TRBV9, the J call TRBJ1-3; no definite D call. Trimming shortened V by 0 bases and J by 4 bases, and 5 bases separated the two germline ends. Germline assignment: CDR1 SGDLS and CDR2 YYNGEE. The CDR3 length is 13 residues. Here the CDR3 DNA reads TGTGCCAGCAGCGTAGCAGTCGGAAACACCATATATTTT. This gives the protein CASSVAVGNTIYF.

This chain joins TRBV7-9 and TRBJ1-2; TRBD1 agrees at 7 bases. Germline CDR1 is SEHNR and CDR2 is FQNEAQ (reference sequence). The trim removed 7 bases at V and 5 bases at J, leaving 10 bases unmatched. The CDR3 loop spans 14 amino acids. CDR3 region: CASTVGGTDYGYTF. CDR3 DNA sequence: TGTGCCAGCACCGTAGGAGGGACAGATTATGGCTACACCTTC.

V gene TRBV19 combines with J gene TRBJ1-2; D not resolved. CDR3 length: 12 residues. Trimming shortened V by 7 bases and J by 4 bases, and 10 bases separated the two germline ends. Per germline, CDR1 LNHDA and CDR2 SQIVND (reference sequence). Here the CDR3 reads CASTGMSYGYTF. CDR3 nucleotides: TGTGCCAGTACTGGGATGTCCTATGGCTACACCTTC.

V usage is TRBV4-3 and J usage is TRBJ1-1, with 7 bases matching TRBD1. V shed 3 bases, J shed 7 bases, and the junction held 5 bases outside the gene matches. From germline, CDR1 is LGHNA and CDR2 YSLEER. The CDR3 runs to 13 residues. CDR3: CASSHRDSREAFF. CDR3 DNA: TGCGCCAGCAGCCACAGGGACAGCCGTGAAGCTTTCTTT.

The CDR3 region has the DNA TGCGCCAGCAGCCAAATGCCGGGACGAAGATGGGCCCAGTACTTC. Translation: CASSQMPGRRWAQYF. The J gene is TRBJ2-5, the V gene TRBV4-3, with D tentatively TRBD1 or TRBD2 (5 bases each). Germline lookup yields CDR1 LGHNA and CDR2 YSLEER. This CDR3 has 15 residues. The ends were cut back, 2 bases at V and 9 bases at J, with 19 bases in the middle.

The chain uses TRBV6-2 or TRBV6-3 and TRBJ2-1; D gene unclear. The V end lost 2 bases, the J end lost 8 bases, and 10 bases lay between the germline ends. This CDR3 is 13 amino acids long. Germline values: CDR1 MNHEY, CDR2 SVGEGT. The CDR3 bases are TGTGCCAGCAGTTACCCAAAGGAGCATGAGCAGTTCTTC. Amino acids: CASSYPKEHEQFF.

This sequence joins TRBV15 and TRBJ2-3, with D maybe TRBD2 (5 bases). CDR3 size: 13 residues. The germline V and J ends were trimmed by 0 bases and 5 bases, with 6 bases remaining between them. Germline assignment: CDR1 LNHNV and CDR2 YYDKDF (reference sequence). This CDR3 reads CATSRDRGDTQYF. For the CDR3, the DNA is TGTGCCACCAGCAGAGATCGGGGAGATACGCAGTATTTT.

V is TRBV9 and J is TRBJ2-1; D gene unclear. The germline V gene encodes CDR1 SGDLS and CDR2 YYNGEE. The CDR3 loop spans 14 amino acids. V lost 2 bases and J lost 6, with 12 bases in between. The CDR3 is CASSVGLESNEQFF. The CDR3, as DNA: TGTGCCAGCAGCGTGGGTTTAGAGAGCAATGAGCAGTTCTTC.

The rearrangement uses TRBV25-1 and TRBJ2-2; 9 bases line up with TRBD2. Germline loops: CDR1 MGHDK, CDR2 SYGVNS. Germline trimming cut 3 bases from V and 4 bases from J; bases unmatched to any gene: 6. This CDR3 is built from 16 residues. The CDR3 bases are TGTGCCAGCAGTGATGCGGGGGGGCTGCTCACCGGGGAGCTGTTTTTT. Its translation is CASSDAGGLLTGELFF.

The chain has TRBV6-4 and TRBJ1-1; D uncertain. The CDR3 is made up of 13 amino acids. With 4 bases removed from V and 7 bases from J, the gap between germline ends came to 13 bases. CDR1 MRHNA and CDR2 SNTAGT come from the germline V gene. This CDR3 is CASSASPGDEAFF. In DNA form, the CDR3 reads TGTGCCAGCAGTGCCTCGCCTGGGGATGAAGCTTTCTTT.

The chain is built from TRBV19 and TRBJ2-6; no definite D call. There are 16 residues in the CDR3. The V end lost 8 bases, the J end lost 0 bases, and 14 bases lay between the germline ends. Germline V gene data show CDR1 as LNHDA and CDR2 as SQIVND (reference sequence). The CDR3, as DNA: TGTGCCAGTGGTAAGGACGCCCACTCTGGGGCCAACGTCCTGACTTTC. Translation: CASGKDAHSGANVLTF.

The rearrangement links TRBV4-3 to TRBJ2-5, with 8 bases lining up with TRBD2. CDR1 LGHNA and CDR2 YSLEER come from the germline V gene. This CDR3 has 15 amino acids. With 4 bases clipped from V and 1 base from J, the junction kept 5 bases outside the gene matches. The CDR3 spells CASSPRGGFQETQYF. DNA of the CDR3: TGCGCCAGCAGCCCCCGGGGGGGATTCCAAGAGACCCAGTACTTC.

V and J are TRBV12-3 or TRBV12-4 and TRBJ1-2; a weak D match, TRBD1 (5 bases). Trimming cost V 6 bases and J 4 bases, with 12 bases left between them. The CDR3 is 13 residues long. The DNA for the CDR3 is TGTGCCAGCAGCGGGGCCAGGAGCTATGGCTACACCTTC. Protein sequence: CASSGARSYGYTF.

J is TRBJ2-5 and V is TRBV28; D is unresolved. V dropped 3 bases and J dropped 3 bases, with 11 bases sitting between them. The CDR3 consists of 14 residues. From germline, CDR1 is MDHEN and CDR2 SYDVKM. The CDR3 DNA follows: TGTGCCAGCAGTTTCTCGACGCGAGAAGAGACCCAGTACTTC. Amino acids: CASSFSTREETQYF.

The V call is TRBV7-2, the J call TRBJ2-3, with 8 bases lining up with TRBD2. Per the germline V gene, CDR1 is SGHTA and CDR2 is FQGNSA. The V gene end was trimmed by 0 bases and the J gene end by 4 bases; junction bases not matched to a gene: 9. This CDR3 spans 17 amino acids. CDR3 nucleotides: TGTGCCAGCAGCTTAGCGGGAGCGGGGGAGGGGTCAGATACGCAGTATTTT. Translated: CASSLAGAGEGSDTQYF.

Here the CDR3 reads CASSELWAPNEKLFF. The CDR3 coding sequence is TGTGCCAGCAGTGAATTGTGGGCTCCTAATGAAAAACTGTTTTTT. The rearrangement joins TRBV6-1 to TRBJ1-4; D is ambiguous. CDR1 and CDR2 (germline): MNHNS, SASEGT. The length of the CDR3 is 15 residues. V was trimmed by 2 bases and J by 3 bases, leaving 10 bases between them.

V is TRBV7-9 and J is TRBJ2-1; D gene ambiguous. The germline CDR1 and CDR2 sequences are SEHNR and FQNEAQ (reference sequence). Trimming removed 5 bases from V and 8 bases from J, with 19 bases in between. This CDR3 is built from 15 residues. The CDR3 loop reads CASSDRGATSHEQFF. Here the CDR3 DNA reads TGTGCCAGCAGCGACCGCGGCGCGACTTCGCATGAGCAGTTCTTC.

This clone is a singleton in its sample. The CDR3 spells CASSPWTGGKLFF. CDR3 DNA: TGTGCCAGCAGCCCCTGGACAGGGGGGAAACTGTTTTTT. V and J are TRBV7-9 and TRBJ1-4; TRBD1 aligns across 10 bases. The V gene end was trimmed by 5 bases and the J gene end by 11 bases; junction bases not matched to a gene: 5. The CDR3 has 13 residues. Germline CDR1 and CDR2: SEHNR and FQNEAQ (reference sequence).

CDR3 region: CASSLRTGGYEQYF. The CDR3, as DNA: TGTGCCAGCAGCTTAAGGACAGGGGGGTACGAGCAGTACTTC. This sequence joins TRBV7-2 and TRBJ2-7; 10 bases agree with TRBD1. Germline CDR1 is SGHTA and CDR2 is FQGNSA. The CDR3 is 14 amino acids. V was clipped by 2 bases and J by 4 bases; unmatched bases: 2. The variable domain in full, completed from reference TRBV7-2 and TRBJ2-7, reads GAGVSQSPSNKVTEKGKDVELRCDPISGHTALYWYRQSLGQGLEFLIYFQGNSAPDKSGLPSDRFSAERTGGSVSTLTIQRTQQEDSAVYLCASSLRTGGYEQYFGPGTRLTVT.

CDR3 nucleotides: TGTGCCAGCAGACCACCGGGACGGGGGGATTCACCCCTCCACTTT. Its protein product is CASRPPGRGDSPLHF. This chain links TRBV6-6 with TRBJ1-6; tentatively, D is TRBD1 (5 bases). This CDR3 is 15 amino acids long. V dropped 6 bases and J dropped 8 bases, with 17 bases sitting between them. Germline V gene lookup returns CDR1 MNHNY and CDR2 SVGAGI (reference sequence).

This chain joins TRBV20-1 and TRBJ2-3, with 7 bases aligning to TRBD2. V lost 3 bases and J lost 2; bases outside the gene matches: 8. Germline V CDR1 and CDR2: DFQATT, SNEGSKA (reference sequence). This CDR3 has 15 residues. CDR3 DNA: TGCAGTGCTAGTGAGGGAGGGGCCGCCACAGATACGCAGTATTTT. The encoded protein is CSASEGGAATDTQYF.

V is TRBV13 and J is TRBJ2-7, with D possibly being TRBD2 (6 bases). This CDR3 comprises 17 residues. V shed 4 bases and J shed 0 bases, with 19 bases lying between them. CDR1 PRHDT and CDR2 FYEKMQ come from the germline V gene (reference sequence). The CDR3 loop reads CASSSARRDEPSYEQYF. DNA of the CDR3: TGTGCCAGCAGCTCAGCAAGGAGGGACGAACCCTCCTACGAGCAGTACTTC.

V usage is TRBV30 and J usage is TRBJ2-5; D tentatively reads TRBD1 or TRBD2 (5 bases each). V was cut by 4 bases and J by 7 bases, with 25 bases left in between. The germline V gene encodes CDR1 GTSNPN and CDR2 SVGIG (reference sequence). This CDR3 comprises 16 residues. This chain's CDR3 is CAWTPRDAGRFGTQYF. In DNA, the CDR3 is TGTGCCTGGACCCCCCGGGACGCAGGGCGTTTTGGGACCCAGTACTTC.

The V gene is TRBV6-2 or TRBV6-3, the J gene TRBJ2-4; the D gene is possibly TRBD2 (6 bases). The CDR3 covers 19 residues. The germline V gene has CDR1 MNHEY and CDR2 SVGEGT. V dropped 6 bases and J dropped 0 bases, with 24 bases sitting between them. CDR3 sequence (DNA): TGTGCCAGCAGCTCACCCGACTGGGGGGAGATACTAGCCAAAAACATTCAGTACTTC. This encodes CASSSPDWGEILAKNIQYF.

CDR3 sequence reads: CASSHVLGPNTGELFF. The DNA of the CDR3 is TGTGCCAGCAGCCACGTTCTGGGGCCGAACACCGGGGAGCTGTTTTTT. The chain couples TRBV14 to TRBJ2-2, with D maybe TRBD1 (5 bases). V dropped 3 bases and J dropped 0 bases, with 11 bases sitting between them. The CDR3 has 16 amino acids. Germline loops: CDR1 SGHDN, CDR2 FVKESK.